What follows are 4 T cell receptor beta chains derived from one specimen sequenced in a study of T cells after posttransplantation cyclophosphamide. Sequencing was performed with immunoSEQ multiplex PCR; in TCRdb, only in-frame clones are kept and a portion is missing. Sampling found a few thousand clones, none seen once. Treatment was busulfan-fludarabine conditioning, a marrow graft, and cyclophosphamide on days +3 and +4. This specimen was PBMCs, taken 30 days after allogeneic stem cell transplant with posttransplant cyclophosphamide. The receptor set was obtained from a female patient between 55 and 75 years old who received an allogeneic stem cell transplant from an unrelated donor, was CMV-positive, and had acute GVHD only. Some T cells here may be from the graft donor.

This clone was observed at least ten times. The chain links TRBV12-3 or TRBV12-4 to TRBJ2-6; the match to TRBD1 covers 11 bases. Trimming removed 8 bases from V and 0 bases from J; junction bases left unmatched: 6. The CDR3 consists of 17 residues. The CDR3 DNA reads TGTGCCAGCTGGCGGGGGACAGGGGGCTCTGGGGCCAACGTCCTGACTTTC. Protein product: CASWRGTGGSGANVLTF.

This clone was seen many times. V is TRBV7-9 and J is TRBJ2-5; D uncertain. Germline V gene data show CDR1 as SEHNR and CDR2 as FQNEAQ (reference sequence). V gave up 7 bases and J gave up 9 bases, with 24 bases separating them. The CDR3 contains 15 residues. CDR3 nucleotide sequence: TGTGCCAGCACCCCAACTTCTATGGCAATAAGGGCCCAGTACTTC. Amino acids: CASTPTSMAIRAQYF.

This clone appeared many times. This chain joins TRBV4-1 and TRBJ2-1; TRBD1 aligns across 7 bases. V lost 1 base and J lost 0; bases outside the gene matches: 6. CDR3 length equals 17 residues. CDR1 and CDR2 from the germline V gene are MGHRA and YSYEKL. The CDR3 reads CASSQGTGDDSYNEQFF. The CDR3 DNA reads as TGCGCCAGCAGCCAAGGAACAGGGGACGACTCCTACAATGAGCAGTTCTTC.

This clone was detected many times. The chain recombines TRBV24-1 with TRBJ2-7; D may be TRBD1 (6 bases). V dropped 3 bases and J dropped 0 bases, with 11 bases sitting between them. Per germline, CDR1 KGHDR and CDR2 SFDVKD. The CDR3 runs to 15 residues. CDR3 residues: CATSDPRGDSYEQYF. The DNA for the CDR3 is TGTGCCACCAGTGATCCCAGGGGCGACTCCTACGAGCAGTACTTC.